This T cell receptor beta chain was retrieved from a study of T cell responses to AZD1222 COVID-19 vaccine. Study results and caveats: Repertoire sampling was restricted to post-peak T cell response timepoints.

As to this clone: Its antigen is undetermined.

Germline-derived CDR1 and CDR2 are GTSNPN and SVGIG (reference sequence). This CDR3 contains 13 residues. The V and J ends lost 5 bases and 4 bases, in that order; junction bases with no gene match: 3. Sequenced by immunoSEQ multiplex PCR; TCRdb stores in-frame clones only, minus some. There are approximately 150,000 clones in the sample; roughly nine tenths occur only once, and roughly 2.5% lies in the top ten. The origin of this receptor is an adult in good health. The specimen comprised peripheral blood, sampled on day 0 of AZD1222 vaccination. The chain recombines TRBV30 with TRBJ1-2; TRBD1 matches at 11 bases. The chain's CDR3 is CAWGQGAPYGYTF. The CDR3 coding sequence is TGTGCCTGGGGACAGGGGGCGCCCTATGGCTACACCTTC. The full variable domain, with the rest looked up from reference TRBV30 and TRBJ1-2, is SQTIHQWPATLVQPVGSPLSLECTVEGTSNPNLYWYRQAAGRGLQLLFYSVGIGQISSEVPQNLSASRPQDRQFILSSKKLLLSDSGFYLCAWGQGAPYGYTFGSGTRLTVV.